The T cell receptor (beta chain) under discussion was sequenced for a study of low-dose radiotherapy and immunotherapy resistance in tumors. For the study at large: It was 1 Gy per fraction every two weeks that Cohort 2 received, adding up to 13 Gy over 26 weeks. Oral aspirin 300 mg was taken by patients daily for four cycles from cycle 1 day 1. Intravenous nivolumab 240 mg every two weeks plus ipilimumab 1 mg/kg every six weeks was given to patients.

Losses at the gene ends were 9 bases for V and 10 bases for J; bases not matched to a gene: 12. The CDR3 consists of 13 residues. Germline assignment: CDR1 SGHNT and CDR2 YYREEE (reference sequence). Time point denoted: before trial treatment. To note about this clonotype: A far larger clone differs by one base, so this is likely a read error.

Covering alpha and beta chains, TRAV- and TRBV-specific primers were used for the first-strand cDNA. The authors ran about 18 PCR cycles to amplify TCRs with a constant-region primer and V-primer adapter. TCRdb independently ran MiXCR on the reads; one entry per CDR3 protein. The sample has 80,000 to 90,000 distinct CDR3 sequences; roughly a sixth are singletons. V usage is TRBV5-4 and J usage is TRBJ2-1, with TRBD2 matching over 8 bases. The sample here was PBMCs, taken before treatment. The clonotype was recovered from a male donor with prostate cancer. CDR3 region: CATSRGGFDEQFF. For the CDR3, the DNA is TGTGCCACCTCCCGGGGGGGGTTCGACGAGCAGTTCTTC.